This T cell receptor (beta chain) was obtained from a study of tumor-infiltrating lymphocytes in localized non-small cell lung cancer. Germline CDR1 and CDR2: SNHLY and FYNNEI. The CDR3 has 14 amino acids. Trimming cost V 5 bases and J 4 bases, with 12 bases left between them. Assay used: immunoSEQ multiplex PCR; TCRdb lists only in-frame clones, some missing. Here the sample spans roughly 15,000 clones, around 70% being singletons. This clone was observed a few times. Input material: uninvolved lung tissue not adjacent to the tumor. The sequence came from a human donor with non-small cell lung cancer. The chain couples TRBV2 to TRBJ1-5; D might be TRBD1 (6 bases). In nucleotides, the CDR3 is TGTGCCAGCAGTACCGACAGGCTAAATCAGCCCCAGCATTTT. This encodes CASSTDRLNQPQHF.